Below, 19 T cell receptor beta chains from the same sample are listed, as sequenced in a study of patients and donors after allogeneic stem cell transplantation. Via MiXCR, TCRdb re-called the RT-PCR reads, giving one row per CDR3 protein. The table records about 160,000 distinct CDR3 sequences, 20% to 25% of them present only once. The sequenced sample was blood, either unsorted or a sorted T cell fraction (not recorded which). All receptors derive from a human donor who was either an allogeneic HSCT recipient or a stem cell or donor lymphocyte infusion donor (not recorded which). It is not recorded whose cells these are; they may come from a transplant donor.

This clonotype was counted at least ten times. CDR3 protein: CSVDKGARKMNTEAFF. The CDR3 DNA reads TGCAGCGTTGATAAGGGGGCCCGGAAGATGAACACTGAAGCTTTCTTT. The genes are TRBV29-1 and TRBJ1-1, with 7 nucleotides matching TRBD1. The CDR3 extends over 16 amino acids. CDR1 SQVTM and CDR2 ANQGSEA come from the germline V gene. Trimming at V came to 3 bases and at J to 0 bases, leaving 10 bases not matched to a gene. Using reference TRBV29-1 and TRBJ1-1 for the parts outside the CDR3, the full variable domain is SAVISQKPSRDICQRGTSLTIQCQVDSQVTMMFWYRQQPGQSLTLIATANQGSEATYESGFVIDKFPISRPNLTFSTLTVSNMSPEDSSIYLCSVDKGARKMNTEAFFGQGTRLTVV.

In this sample, this clonotype turned up once. This sequence joins TRBV7-9 and TRBJ2-1; 16 positions match TRBD2. The germline V gene has CDR1 SEHNR and CDR2 FQNEAQ (reference sequence). The CDR3 is made up of 16 amino acids. The ends lost 4 bases at V and 9 bases at J; junction bases unmatched: 6. CDR3 region: CASSSGTSGRAAEQFF. For the CDR3, the DNA is TGTGCCAGCAGCTCCGGGACTAGCGGGAGGGCCGCTGAGCAGTTCTTC. Using reference TRBV7-9 and TRBJ2-1 for the parts outside the CDR3, the full variable domain is DTGVSQNPRHKITKRGQNVTFRCDPISEHNRLYWYRQTLGQGPEFLTYFQNEAQLEKSRLLSDRFSAERPKGSFSTLEIQRTEQGDSAMYLCASSSGTSGRAAEQFFGPGTRLTVL.

This clonotype came up a few times. This CDR3 reads CASSYHRDWKNIQYF. The CDR3 DNA reads as TGTGCCAGCAGCTACCACCGGGACTGGAAAAACATTCAGTACTTC. The rearrangement links TRBV12-3 or TRBV12-4 to TRBJ2-4; D is possibly TRBD2 (6 bases). The CDR3 sequence is 15 residues long. Between the trimmed V and J ends, which lost 6 bases and 4 bases, there was a span of 16 bases.

The chain uses TRBV28 and TRBJ1-2, with TRBD1 matching 11 bases. The trim removed 6 bases at V and 3 bases at J, leaving 9 bases unmatched. The CDR3 sequence is 16 residues long. Germline CDR1 is MDHEN and CDR2 is SYDVKM. The DNA for the CDR3 is TGTGCCAGCAGGGGAGGGACAGGGGGAATTTACTATGGCTACACCTTC. Its protein product is CASRGGTGGIYYGYTF.

The rearrangement uses TRBV9 and TRBJ1-4; 7 bases are shared with TRBD1. CDR3 size: 14 residues. CDR1 SGDLS and CDR2 YYNGEE come from the germline V gene. Unmatched junction bases numbered 2, after V lost 0 bases and J lost 6 bases. The CDR3 reads CASSVDRGDEKLFF. The CDR3 bases are TGTGCCAGCAGCGTAGACAGGGGTGATGAAAAACTGTTTTTT.

A few counts support this clonotype. The V call is TRBV29-1, the J call TRBJ2-7, with D unresolved. CDR3 length: 13 amino acids. V lost 2 bases to trimming and J lost 0 bases, with 8 bases between them. Germline CDR1 is SQVTM and CDR2 is ANQGSEA. CDR3 amino acids: CSVETGNSYEQYF. The CDR3, as DNA: TGCAGCGTTGAAACTGGCAACTCCTACGAGCAGTACTTC.

CDR3 in DNA: TGCAGCGTTGTGGCGGGAGTGAATAATGAAAAACTGTTTTTT. It codes for CSVVAGVNNEKLFF. The rearrangement joins TRBV29-1 to TRBJ1-4; D is undetermined. The CDR3 spans 14 residues. Germline loops: CDR1 SQVTM, CDR2 ANQGSEA. V was shortened by 4 bases and J by 4 bases, with 13 bases between the two germline ends.

There are a few counts of this clonotype. The chain couples TRBV18 to TRBJ1-1; 8 bases map to TRBD1. Germline-derived CDR1 and CDR2 are KGHSH and LQKENI. The V gene end was trimmed by 8 bases and the J gene end by 1 base; junction bases not matched to a gene: 3. CDR3 size: 13 residues. CDR3 loop: CASAGQENTEAFF. CDR3 nucleotides: TGTGCCAGCGCGGGACAGGAGAACACTGAAGCTTTCTTT.

V is TRBV7-6 and J is TRBJ2-7; 7 bases line up with TRBD1. With V trimmed by 6 bases and J by 0 bases, 11 bases remained unmatched. CDR3 size: 16 residues. Germline CDR1 SGHVS, CDR2 FNYEAQ. CDR3 protein: CASSRESGTVSYEQYF. DNA of the CDR3: TGTGCCAGCAGTCGAGAATCCGGGACAGTCTCCTACGAGCAGTACTTC. Variable domain in full (rest from reference TRBV7-6 and TRBJ2-7): GAGVSQSPRYKVTKRGQDVALRCDPISGHVSLYWYRQALGQGPEFLTYFNYEAQQDKSGLPNDRFSAERPEGSISTLTIQRTEQRDSAMYRCASSRESGTVSYEQYFGPGTRLTVT.

In its sample, this clonotype was seen a few times. The chain joins TRBV27 to TRBJ2-7; D ambiguous. Looked up from germline, CDR1 is MNHEY and CDR2 is SMNVEV (reference sequence). Between the trimmed V and J ends, which lost 5 bases and 8 bases, there was a span of 16 bases. The CDR3 loop spans 13 amino acids. As DNA, the CDR3 is TGTGCCAGCAGTCCATCGGGCCTTACTAAGCAGTACTTC. It encodes CASSPSGLTKQYF.

The rearrangement links TRBV11-3 to TRBJ2-1; 15 bases agree with TRBD2. This CDR3 has 19 residues. The germline V gene encodes CDR1 SGHNT and CDR2 YENEEA. J gave up 2 bases and V 3 bases, and 8 bases lay outside the gene matches. The CDR3 bases are TGTGCCAGCAGCTTGGCGGGACTAGCGGGAGGAGGGGCCTACAATGAGCAGTTCTTC. It specifies CASSLAGLAGGGAYNEQFF.

This clonotype was detected many times. The chain uses TRBV14 and TRBJ1-4; 8 positions match TRBD1. Germline V gene lookup returns CDR1 SGHDN and CDR2 FVKESK. Trimming at V came to 4 bases and at J to 8 bases, leaving 3 bases not matched to a gene. This CDR3 is built from 13 residues. In DNA, the CDR3 is TGTGCCAGCAGCCGGACAGGGAGAGAAAAACTGTTTTTT. Translation: CASSRTGREKLFF. The whole variable domain, filled in from reference TRBV14 and TRBJ1-4, reads EAGVTQFPSHSVIEKGQTVTLRCDPISGHDNLYWYRRVMGKEIKFLLHFVKESKQDESGMPNNRFLAERTGGTYSTLKVQPAELEDSGVYFCASSRTGREKLFFGSGTQLSVL.

This clonotype was detected a few times. The chain recombines TRBV18 with TRBJ2-1; D ambiguous. Germline-derived CDR1 and CDR2 are KGHSH and LQKENI. The CDR3 has 14 residues. V lost 4 bases and J 4 bases, leaving 11 bases between the germline ends. The CDR3 nucleotides read TGTGCCAGCTCACTGTCGGGCTTGTACAATGAGCAGTTCTTC. Translation gives CASSLSGLYNEQFF.

This clonotype was detected a few times. The CDR3, as DNA: TGTGCCAGCAGGGCCGGGACAGCGAACACCGGGGAGCTGTTTTTT. Amino acid sequence: CASRAGTANTGELFF. The chain employs TRBV12-3 or TRBV12-4 and TRBJ2-2, with 7 bases aligning to TRBD1. The CDR3 is made up of 15 amino acids. V shed 6 bases, J shed 0 bases, and the junction held 4 bases outside the gene matches.

The chain recombines TRBV7-9 with TRBJ1-2, with D possibly matching TRBD1 (6 bases). CDR3 size: 18 residues. Germline CDR1 reads SEHNR; CDR2 reads FQNEAQ (reference sequence). V was pared by 5 bases and J by 1 base, with 23 bases between. The CDR3 DNA sequence: TGTGCCAGCAGCCTAGTTCGGGACAAACACTCCCTTAACTATGGCTACACCTTC. Translation gives CASSLVRDKHSLNYGYTF.

The chain uses TRBV20-1 and TRBJ2-2, with no clear D. This CDR3 has 13 residues. The V end lost 1 base, the J end lost 1 base, and 4 bases lay between the germline ends. Germline assignment: CDR1 DFQATT and CDR2 SNEGSKA (reference sequence). The CDR3 sequence: CSARGRNTGELFF. DNA for the CDR3: TGCAGTGCTAGAGGCAGGAACACCGGGGAGCTGTTTTTT.

This chain connects TRBV5-6 to TRBJ2-1; D is unresolved. The CDR3 is 15 amino acids. Trimming shortened V by 0 bases and J by 4 bases, and 11 bases separated the two germline ends. The V gene's germline CDR1 is SGHDT and CDR2 YYEEEE. The CDR3 sequence: CASSLAETTYNEQFF. The CDR3 DNA is TGTGCCAGCAGCTTGGCCGAGACAACTTACAATGAGCAGTTCTTC.

This chain connects TRBV7-2 to TRBJ2-5, with D perhaps matching TRBD2 (5 bases). V dropped 3 bases and J dropped 5 bases, with 13 bases sitting between them. The CDR3 consists of 14 residues. Germline values: CDR1 SGHTA, CDR2 FQGNSA. CDR3 residues: CASSFWASSETQYF. The CDR3 DNA reads TGTGCCAGCAGCTTTTGGGCTAGCAGTGAGACCCAGTACTTC.

This chain joins TRBV7-9 and TRBJ1-4, with D unclear. The CDR3 sequence is 11 residues long. The germline CDR1 and CDR2 sequences are SEHNR and FQNEAQ (reference sequence). V lost 11 bases, J lost 8 bases, and 12 bases lay in between. The CDR3 DNA reads TGTGCCGGGAAGACTGGAGAAAAACTGTTTTTT. Translation: CAGKTGEKLFF.